The sequence of this TCR beta chain was determined in a study of cytomegalovirus exposure and HLA in healthy donors. The CDR3 loop spans 16 amino acids. V lost 6 bases to trimming and J lost 0 bases; unmatched junction nucleotides: 4. Germline CDR1 reads SGHNT; CDR2 reads YYREEE (reference sequence). In its sample, this clone was seen a few times. Use of 60 Vbeta and 13 Jbeta primers characterized the PCR. Measured with immunoSEQ multiplex PCR; TCRdb has only the in-frame clones, and not every one. The sample shows around 93,000 clones, about 79% of them seen only once. This receptor was obtained from a man aged 50 to 60 in good health and CMV-seronegative. This chain joins TRBV5-4 and TRBJ2-2; the match to TRBD2 covers 11 bases. Sequencing input: PBMCs. As DNA, the CDR3 is TGTGCCAGCACCCAGACTAGCGGGACGAACACCGGGGAGCTGTTTTTT. Its translation: CASTQTSGTNTGELFF.